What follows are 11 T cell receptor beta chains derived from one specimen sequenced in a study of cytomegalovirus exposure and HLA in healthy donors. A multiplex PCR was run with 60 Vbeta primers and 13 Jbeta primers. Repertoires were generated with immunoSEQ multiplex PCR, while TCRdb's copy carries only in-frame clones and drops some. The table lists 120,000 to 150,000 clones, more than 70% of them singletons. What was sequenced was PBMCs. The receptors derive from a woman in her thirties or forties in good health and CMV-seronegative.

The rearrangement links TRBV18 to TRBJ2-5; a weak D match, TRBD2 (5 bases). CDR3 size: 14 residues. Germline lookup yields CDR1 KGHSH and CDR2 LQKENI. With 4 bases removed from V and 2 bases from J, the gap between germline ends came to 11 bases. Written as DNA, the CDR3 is TGTGCCAGCTCACTTACCACTAGACAAGAGACCCAGTACTTC. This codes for CASSLTTRQETQYF.

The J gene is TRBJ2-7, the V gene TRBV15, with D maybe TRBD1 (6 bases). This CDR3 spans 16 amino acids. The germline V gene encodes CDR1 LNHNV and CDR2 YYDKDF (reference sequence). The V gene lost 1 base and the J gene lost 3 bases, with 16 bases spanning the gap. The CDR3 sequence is CATSRGGQVPLYEQYF. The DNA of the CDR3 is TGTGCCACCAGCAGAGGGGGACAAGTCCCCCTCTACGAGCAGTACTTC.

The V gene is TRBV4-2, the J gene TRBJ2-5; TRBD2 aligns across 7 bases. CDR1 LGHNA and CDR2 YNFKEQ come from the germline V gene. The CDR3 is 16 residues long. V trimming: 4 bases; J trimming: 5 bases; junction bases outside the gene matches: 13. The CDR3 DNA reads TGTGCCAGCAGCCCCAAGGTTTCGGGGGGAGGCGAGACCCAGTACTTC. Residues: CASSPKVSGGGETQYF.

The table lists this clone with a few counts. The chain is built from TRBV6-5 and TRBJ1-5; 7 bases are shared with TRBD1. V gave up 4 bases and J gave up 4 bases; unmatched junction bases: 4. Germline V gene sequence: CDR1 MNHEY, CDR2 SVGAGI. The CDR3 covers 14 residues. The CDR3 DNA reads TGTGCCAGCAGTTCGACAGGGCGTAATCAGCCCCAGCATTTT. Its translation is CASSSTGRNQPQHF.

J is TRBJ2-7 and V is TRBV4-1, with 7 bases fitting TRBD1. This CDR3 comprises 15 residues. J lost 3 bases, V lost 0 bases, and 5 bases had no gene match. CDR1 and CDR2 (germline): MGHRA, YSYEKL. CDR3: CASSQDDRAIYEQYF. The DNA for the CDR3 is TGCGCCAGCAGCCAAGACGACAGGGCAATCTACGAGCAGTACTTC.

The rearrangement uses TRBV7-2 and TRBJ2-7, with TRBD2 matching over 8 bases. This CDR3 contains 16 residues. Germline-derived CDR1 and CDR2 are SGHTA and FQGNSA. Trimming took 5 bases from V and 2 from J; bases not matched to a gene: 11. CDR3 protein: CASSAPSGRWTYEQYF. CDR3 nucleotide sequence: TGTGCCAGCAGCGCCCCCAGCGGGAGATGGACCTACGAGCAGTACTTC.

The CDR3 spells CASSKEVEGGTGELFF. CDR3 nucleotide sequence: TGTGCCAGCAGCAAAGAAGTCGAGGGAGGGACCGGGGAGCTGTTTTTT. The J gene is TRBJ2-2, the V gene TRBV21-1; TRBD2 was called by the table and not checked on the DNA. TRBV21-1 is termed a pseudogene. This CDR3 is built from 16 residues.

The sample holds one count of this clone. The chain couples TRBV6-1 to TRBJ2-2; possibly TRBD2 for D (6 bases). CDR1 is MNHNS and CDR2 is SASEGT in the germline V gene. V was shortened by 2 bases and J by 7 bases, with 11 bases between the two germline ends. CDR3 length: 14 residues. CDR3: CASSEYQGGGELFF. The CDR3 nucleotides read TGTGCCAGCAGTGAATACCAGGGAGGCGGGGAGCTGTTTTTT.

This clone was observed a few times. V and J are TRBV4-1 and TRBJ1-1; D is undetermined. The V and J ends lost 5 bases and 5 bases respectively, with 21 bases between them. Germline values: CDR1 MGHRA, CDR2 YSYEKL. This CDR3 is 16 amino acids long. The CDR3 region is CASSRTGSLERTEAFF. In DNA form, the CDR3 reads TGCGCCAGCAGCAGAACCGGGAGTTTAGAACGTACTGAAGCTTTCTTT.

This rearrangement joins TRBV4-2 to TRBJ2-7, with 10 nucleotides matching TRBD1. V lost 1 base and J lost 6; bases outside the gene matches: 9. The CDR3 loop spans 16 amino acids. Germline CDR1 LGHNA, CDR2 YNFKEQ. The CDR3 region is CASSQGTPGQGFEQYF. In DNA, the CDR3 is TGTGCCAGCAGCCAAGGGACACCGGGACAGGGGTTCGAGCAGTACTTC.

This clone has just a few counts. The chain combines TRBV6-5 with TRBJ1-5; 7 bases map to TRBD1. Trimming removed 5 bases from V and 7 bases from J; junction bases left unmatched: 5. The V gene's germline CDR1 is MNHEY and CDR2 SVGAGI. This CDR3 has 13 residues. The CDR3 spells CASSDREEQPQHF. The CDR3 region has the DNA TGTGCCAGCAGTGACAGGGAGGAACAGCCCCAGCATTTT.